These 8 T cell receptor beta chains originate from one sample sequenced in a study of T-cell memory formation after mild COVID-19 (dated by TCRdb to the early 2020s). The method was 5' RACE. The instrument was an Illumina NovaSeq 6000. TCRdb took the public reads, trimmed them with fastp at Q25, ran MiXCR for clone calling and kept in-frame beta chains. For every CDR3 protein sequence, its rows merge into one entry that carries the most common genes and DNA. This sample holds 450,000 or so distinct CDR3 sequences; 20% were observed only once. Together, the top ten hold around 9.2% of the sample. The specimen was PBMCs or a T cell subset sorted from them (not recorded which). These receptors came from an adult woman who had mild COVID-19 (a few samples of this study predate the infection). The sample titles of this study are shuffled in the database, so cell type and time point are left out; the donor was told from shared clones.

The V and J genes are TRBV20-1 and TRBJ2-1, with 7 bases identical to TRBD1. The CDR3 spans 14 residues. Germline V gene lookup returns CDR1 DFQATT and CDR2 SNEGSKA (reference sequence). With V trimmed by 5 bases and J by 2 bases, 6 bases remained unmatched. Here the CDR3 reads CSAATGETYNEQFF. Here the CDR3 DNA reads TGCAGTGCTGCAACAGGGGAGACCTACAATGAGCAGTTCTTC.

This clonotype occurred many times. This chain uses TRBV5-1 with TRBJ2-1, with D perhaps matching TRBD1 (5 bases). The CDR3 loop spans 15 amino acids. Trimming cost V 5 bases and J 0 bases, with 12 bases left between them. In germline, CDR1 is SGHRS, CDR2 YFSETQ. The CDR3 is CASRTSQGSYNEQFF. CDR3 DNA sequence: TGCGCCAGCAGAACGTCGCAGGGCTCCTACAATGAGCAGTTCTTC.

This clonotype was picked up a small number of times. The rearrangement joins TRBV24-1 to TRBJ2-1; D possibly corresponds to TRBD1 (6 bases). Per germline, CDR1 KGHDR and CDR2 SFDVKD. This CDR3 region has 16 residues. V dropped 1 base and J dropped 8 bases, with 17 bases sitting between them. In DNA form, the CDR3 reads TGTGCCACCAGTGATTTACAGGGCAAGCGGATGGATGAGCAGTTCTTC. Translation: CATSDLQGKRMDEQFF.

This clonotype was seen a handful of times. The chain recombines TRBV7-2 with TRBJ2-1; 9 bases are shared with TRBD2. V shed 7 bases, J shed 10 bases, and the junction held 8 bases outside the gene matches. This CDR3 comprises 13 residues. Germline V lookup: CDR1 SGHTA, CDR2 FQGNSA. CDR3 protein: CASTGGGAGEQFF. In nucleotides, the CDR3 is TGTGCCAGCACCGGCGGGGGGGCAGGGGAGCAGTTCTTC.

This clonotype turned up a few times. The chain has TRBV11-3 and TRBJ2-7; a possible D gene is TRBD2 (5 bases). The CDR3 has 15 residues. The germline V gene encodes CDR1 SGHNT and CDR2 YENEEA. Trimming removed 5 bases at V and 0 bases at J, with 14 bases between. Here the CDR3 reads CASSPSRGNSYEQYF. The CDR3 DNA follows: TGTGCCAGCAGCCCCTCCCGGGGAAACTCCTACGAGCAGTACTTC.

This clonotype was recorded a few times. The V and J genes are TRBV3-1 and TRBJ1-6; D gene unclear. Germline assignment: CDR1 LGHDT and CDR2 YNNKEL (reference sequence). Between the trimmed V and J ends, which lost 5 bases and 10 bases, there was a span of 18 bases. The CDR3 contains 15 residues. CDR3 in DNA: TGTGCCAGCAGCGAAATTCTGTCAGTTAGCTCACCCCTCCACTTT. It codes for CASSEILSVSSPLHF. Drawing the rest from reference TRBV3-1 and TRBJ1-6, the complete variable domain is DTAVSQTPKYLVTQMGNDKSIKCEQNLGHDTMYWYKQDSKKFLKIMFSYNNKELIINETVPNRFSPKSPDKAHLNLHINSLELGDSAVYFCASSEILSVSSPLHFGNGTRLTVT.

This clonotype turned up a few times. The genes are TRBV7-2 and TRBJ2-7; 8 nucleotides line up with TRBD2. The CDR3 is made up of 15 amino acids. Losses at the gene ends were 0 bases for V and 5 bases for J; bases not matched to a gene: 6. In germline, CDR1 is SGHTA, CDR2 FQGNSA. CDR3 coding DNA: TGTGCCAGCAGCTTAGCCCCAGCGGGAGCGAACGAGCAGTACTTC. Amino acid sequence: CASSLAPAGANEQYF.

The chain recombines TRBV29-1 with TRBJ2-7, with 10 positions matching TRBD1. The CDR3 runs 15 residues. V was clipped by 2 bases and J by 4 bases; unmatched bases: 8. Germline V gene sequence: CDR1 SQVTM, CDR2 ANQGSEA. The DNA of the CDR3 is TGCAGCGTTGAATCAGTCCGGGACAGGGGTTACGAGCAGTACTTC. It translates to CSVESVRDRGYEQYF.